Below, 15 T cell receptor beta chains from the same sample are listed, as sequenced in a study of PD-1 blockade in classical Hodgkin lymphoma (dated by TCRdb to about 2020). The time point label here, explained by the study, means: cycle 2 day 1 (C2D1) of nivolumab. Every trial patient had relapsed after autologous stem cell transplantation, and cohorts A, B and C differed in prior brentuximab vedotin exposure. The library was produced with the immunoSEQ multiplex PCR assay. TCRdb obtained this table from immuneACCESS and retained in-frame rearrangements with V and J assigned. These tables miss some clones; where compared with another copy, unresolved V genes account for less than half of the shortfall, and the remainder is unexplained. The sample yields 95,000 to 100,000 clones; around 88% were counted once. Around 6.6% of the sample is held by the ten biggest clonotypes. The sample consisted of peripheral blood mononuclear cells (PBMCs), taken before the second cycle of nivolumab. The source of these receptors is a human donor with classical Hodgkin lymphoma.

V usage is TRBV15 and J usage is TRBJ2-1; the match to TRBD2 covers 10 bases. Germline CDR1 is LNHNV and CDR2 is YYDKDF (reference sequence). This CDR3 region has 14 residues. The junction had 3 bases not matched to a gene; V was cut back by 5 bases and J by 5 bases. CDR3 amino acids: CATSQAGGNNEQFF. DNA of the CDR3: TGTGCCACCAGCCAAGCGGGGGGGAACAATGAGCAGTTCTTC.

The chain couples TRBV9 to TRBJ2-7; D gene unclear. Germline V gives CDR1 SGDLS, CDR2 YYNGEE. The V and J ends lost 3 bases and 0 bases respectively, with 4 bases between them. There are 12 residues in the CDR3. CDR3 residues: CASSGRSYEQYF. DNA of the CDR3: TGTGCCAGCAGCGGTCGCTCCTACGAGCAGTACTTC.

This rearrangement joins TRBV19 to TRBJ1-2; 7 bases match TRBD1. Germline values: CDR1 LNHDA, CDR2 SQIVND (reference sequence). CDR3 length: 15 residues. V was pared by 1 base and J by 8 bases, with 10 bases of the junction left unmatched. The CDR3 reads CASSIVASGTEGYTF. In nucleotides, the CDR3 is TGTGCCAGTAGTATAGTAGCCTCCGGGACAGAAGGCTACACCTTC.

The chain joins TRBV18 to TRBJ1-5; D perhaps matches TRBD1 (5 bases). The germline V gene has CDR1 KGHSH and CDR2 LQKENI. This CDR3 comprises 15 residues. The V end was cut by 3 bases, the J end by 8 bases, with 17 bases between. The CDR3, as DNA: TGTGCCAGCTCACCTATCGGGGGGGAACGGGAGCCCCAGCATTTT. It yields the protein CASSPIGGEREPQHF. Full variable domain (remainder filled in from reference TRBV18 and TRBJ1-5): NAGVMQNPRHLVRRRGQEARLRCSPMKGHSHVYWYRQLPEEGLKFMVYLQKENIIDESGMPKERFSAEFPKEGPSILRIQQVVRGDSAAYFCASSPIGGEREPQHFGDGTRLSIL.

V gene TRBV5-4 combines with J gene TRBJ1-1; D not resolved. This CDR3 contains 13 residues. V dropped 3 bases and J dropped 7 bases, with 13 bases sitting between them. Germline CDR1 reads SGHNT; CDR2 reads YYREEE (reference sequence). The CDR3 nucleotides read TGTGCCAGCAGCTGGGAGGCAGCTAATGAAGCTTTCTTT. It translates to CASSWEAANEAFF.

V and J are TRBV10-3 and TRBJ1-5; no firm D call. Germline lookup yields CDR1 ENHRY and CDR2 SYGVKD. The CDR3 has 17 residues. V gave up 6 bases and J gave up 1 base, with 19 bases separating them. The CDR3 bases are TGTGCCATCAGCTCCCGTCTATGGTGGAGCAGCAATCAGCCCCAGCATTTT. Encoded protein: CAISSRLWWSSNQPQHF.

The chain uses TRBV20-1 and TRBJ2-7; a possible D gene is TRBD1 (5 bases). Germline loops: CDR1 DFQATT, CDR2 SNEGSKA (reference sequence). The V end was cut by 6 bases, the J end by 4 bases, with 10 bases between. The CDR3 runs 11 residues. The CDR3 coding sequence is TGCAGTGCATCCGACAGTTACGAGCAGTACTTC. Its protein product is CSASDSYEQYF.

The chain uses TRBV27 and TRBJ2-5; TRBD1 is a possible D gene (5 bases). Trimming took 5 bases from V and 1 from J, leaving 14 bases between them. CDR3 length equals 15 residues. Germline loops: CDR1 MNHEY, CDR2 SMNVEV (reference sequence). The CDR3: CASSPRQQFQETQYF. DNA for the CDR3: TGTGCCAGCAGTCCCCGACAGCAGTTCCAAGAGACCCAGTACTTC.

This chain links TRBV10-3 with TRBJ1-2; perhaps TRBD1 as D (5 bases). Germline assignment: CDR1 ENHRY and CDR2 SYGVKD. The CDR3 sequence is 13 residues long. V was trimmed by 8 bases and J by 5 bases, leaving 15 bases between them. Written as DNA, the CDR3 is TGTGCCATCTCGGACGCGGGGCGGTATGGCTACACCTTC. It specifies CAISDAGRYGYTF.

The chain has TRBV2 and TRBJ1-5; TRBD1 is a possible D gene (6 bases). The CDR3 runs 13 residues. The V and J ends lost 7 bases and 5 bases respectively, with 12 bases between them. CDR1 is SNHLY and CDR2 is FYNNEI in the germline V gene. The CDR3 reads CASMQGMDQPQHF. Here the CDR3 DNA reads TGTGCCAGCATGCAGGGGATGGATCAGCCCCAGCATTTT.

This rearrangement joins TRBV11-2 to TRBJ1-4; weak D call: TRBD1 (5 bases). V lost 5 bases to trimming and J lost 1 base, with 11 bases between them. The germline CDR1 and CDR2 sequences are SGHAT and FQNNGV. The CDR3 covers 15 residues. The CDR3 reads CASSPGDGTNEKLFF. The CDR3 nucleotides read TGTGCCAGCAGCCCTGGGGACGGAACTAATGAAAAACTGTTTTTT.

The chain employs TRBV7-8 and TRBJ2-3; TRBD2 matches at 7 bases. Germline V gene lookup returns CDR1 SGHVS and CDR2 FQNEAQ. The J segment lost 2 bases and the V segment lost 3 bases, leaving 11 bases of the junction unmatched. The CDR3 spans 17 residues. This CDR3 reads CASSLPPWGGDTDTQYF. The CDR3 region has the DNA TGTGCCAGCAGCTTGCCCCCCTGGGGGGGAGACACAGATACGCAGTATTTT.

As regards this clone: The sample holds other DNA sequences that translate to the same CDR3. The rearrangement uses TRBV30 and TRBJ1-1; D might be TRBD1 (5 bases). The CDR3 contains 13 residues. Germline V CDR1 and CDR2: GTSNPN, SVGIG (reference sequence). V dropped 0 bases and J dropped 4 bases, with 9 bases sitting between them. DNA of the CDR3: TGTGCCTGGAGTGTGGGGGGGGGCACTGAAGCTTTCTTT. This translates into CAWSVGGGTEAFF.

CDR3 loop: CASNIGTDYEQYF. The CDR3 coding sequence is TGTGCCAGCAACATAGGGACTGATTACGAGCAGTACTTC. J is TRBJ2-7 and V is TRBV28; possibly TRBD2 for D (6 bases). Trimming left V 7 bases short and J 4 bases short, with 14 bases between. Germline loops: CDR1 MDHEN, CDR2 SYDVKM. CDR3 size: 13 residues.

The gene calls are TRBV19 and TRBJ1-1, with D possibly TRBD1 on 5 matching bases. Germline loops: CDR1 LNHDA, CDR2 SQIVND (reference sequence). The CDR3 length is 11 residues. CDR3 nucleotide sequence: TGTGCGGTTGAGGGGAGTACCGAAGCTTTCTTT. Translating gives CAVEGSTEAFF.